One and the same sample provided the 17 T cell receptor beta chains below, sequenced in a study of blood T cell repertoires in COVID-19. Produced via immunoSEQ multiplex PCR; TCRdb's table is partial and in-frame only. The repertoire consists of about 81,000 clones, with roughly 88% occurring once and the leading ten covering more than 4.5%. Sequencing was carried out using peripheral blood. These receptors were taken from a woman of 80 years or more with acute or convalescent COVID-19.

V gene TRBV14 combines with J gene TRBJ2-2, with no clear D. This CDR3 is 16 amino acids long. V lost 4 bases to trimming and J lost 1 base, with 13 bases between them. Germline CDR1 SGHDN, CDR2 FVKESK. The DNA of the CDR3 is TGTGCCAGCAGCCCTCGGCCAGGCGTGAACACCGGGGAGCTGTTTTTT. This gives the protein CASSPRPGVNTGELFF. Using reference TRBV14 and TRBJ2-2 for the parts outside the CDR3, the full variable domain is EAGVTQFPSHSVIEKGQTVTLRCDPISGHDNLYWYRRVMGKEIKFLLHFVKESKQDESGMPNNRFLAERTGGTYSTLKVQPAELEDSGVYFCASSPRPGVNTGELFFGEGSRLTVL.

This chain joins TRBV7-3 and TRBJ2-5; TRBD1 aligns across 9 bases. J gave up 1 base and V 5 bases, and 5 bases lay outside the gene matches. Germline CDR1 SGHTA, CDR2 FQGTGA. The CDR3 spans 15 residues. CDR3 DNA: TGTGCCAGCAGCCCCACAGGGGGCCCCCAAGAGACCCAGTACTTC. Translation gives CASSPTGGPQETQYF.

CDR3 in amino acids: CASSRPGGLGEAFF. In DNA form, the CDR3 reads TGTGCCAGCAGCCGGCCCGGGGGGCTTGGTGAAGCTTTCTTT. J is TRBJ1-1 and V is TRBV4-2, with a weak D call TRBD1 (6 bases). The V end lost 4 bases, the J end lost 7 bases, and 16 bases lay between the germline ends. From germline, CDR1 is LGHNA and CDR2 YNFKEQ. This CDR3 is 14 amino acids long.

The chain carries TRBV28 and TRBJ1-5; 9 nucleotides agree with TRBD1. J lost 1 base, V lost 3 bases, and 7 bases had no gene match. Germline values: CDR1 MDHEN, CDR2 SYDVKM. CDR3 size: 17 residues. Written as DNA, the CDR3 is TGTGCCAGCAGTTTCTATCGGACAGGGGTAAGCAATCAGCCCCAGCATTTT. This encodes CASSFYRTGVSNQPQHF.

The rearrangement joins TRBV12-3 or TRBV12-4 to TRBJ2-1; no definite D call. The CDR3 is 12 residues long. With 5 bases removed from V and 3 bases from J, the gap between germline ends came to 5 bases. The CDR3 sequence is CASSPYYNEQFF. The CDR3 nucleotides read TGTGCCAGCAGTCCTTACTACAATGAGCAGTTCTTC.

This rearrangement joins TRBV6-6 to TRBJ1-1, with 7 bases fitting TRBD1. Germline CDR1 reads MNHNY; CDR2 reads SVGAGI (reference sequence). The CDR3 consists of 13 residues. The junction had 6 bases not matched to a gene; V was cut back by 6 bases and J by 5 bases. CDR3 in DNA: TGTGCCAGCAGCGACAGGGTCGTTACTGAAGCTTTCTTT. Protein sequence: CASSDRVVTEAFF.

The chain employs TRBV23-1 and TRBJ2-4, with D tentatively TRBD2 (5 bases). TRBV23-1 is annotated as an ORF whose role is uncertain. The germline V and J ends were trimmed by 3 bases and 3 bases, with 12 bases remaining between them. This CDR3 is 15 amino acids long. CDR3 residues: CASSHSSGLKNIQYF. CDR3 nucleotide sequence: TGCGCCAGCAGTCATTCGAGCGGCCTCAAAAACATTCAGTACTTC.

V gene TRBV7-8 combines with J gene TRBJ2-7; D call uncertain. The germline CDR1 and CDR2 sequences are SGHVS and FQNEAQ. Trimming left V 5 bases short and J 2 bases short, with 10 bases between. The CDR3 totals 13 residues. The CDR3 DNA is TGTGCCAGCAGCCCCCAGACAACCTACGAGCAGTACTTC. Protein sequence: CASSPQTTYEQYF.

The chain has TRBV5-6 and TRBJ1-4; D gene unclear. V shed 4 bases and J shed 4 bases, with 5 bases lying between them. There are 12 residues in the CDR3. CDR1 is SGHDT, CDR2 YYEEEE, per germline. CDR3 DNA: TGTGCCAGCAGCAAATATAATGAAAAACTGTTTTTT. This sequence encodes CASSKYNEKLFF. Full variable domain (missing parts from reference TRBV5-6 and TRBJ1-4): DAGVTQSPTHLIKTRGQQVTLRCSPKSGHDTVSWYQQALGQGPQFIFQYYEEEERQRGNFPDRFSGHQFPNYSSELNVNALLLGDSALYLCASSKYNEKLFFGSGTQLSVL.

The V gene is TRBV3-1 (or the pseudogene TRBV3-2), the J gene TRBJ1-3; TRBD1 might be the D (5 bases). Germline lookup yields CDR1 LGHDT and CDR2 YNNKEL (reference sequence). V was trimmed by 4 bases and J by 2 bases, leaving 18 bases between them. The CDR3 extends over 17 amino acids. CDR3 region: CASSPRRSWGAGNTIYF. In DNA form, the CDR3 reads TGTGCCAGCAGCCCCCGGCGATCTTGGGGGGCTGGAAACACCATATATTTT.

The chain couples TRBV4-3 to TRBJ1-2; D is possibly TRBD1 (5 bases). V lost 4 bases and J lost 5, with 11 bases in between. The germline CDR1 and CDR2 sequences are LGHNA and YSLEER. This CDR3 comprises 13 residues. As DNA, the CDR3 is TGCGCCAGCAGCCGAGAGGGGACTTATGGCTACACCTTC. This encodes CASSREGTYGYTF.

The rearrangement links TRBV13 to TRBJ2-5; D call uncertain. The CDR3 is 15 residues long. CDR1 is PRHDT and CDR2 is FYEKMQ in the germline V gene (reference sequence). The V end was cut by 0 bases, the J end by 3 bases, with 11 bases between. CDR3 sequence (DNA): TGTGCCAGCAGCTTAGGGCAGATACACGAAGAGACCCAGTACTTC. Protein sequence: CASSLGQIHEETQYF.

Only a few counts were recorded for this clone. The CDR3 loop reads CASSWGVNTGELFF. The CDR3, as DNA: TGCGCCAGCAGCTGGGGGGTGAACACCGGGGAGCTGTTTTTT. The chain recombines TRBV5-1 with TRBJ2-2; D possibly corresponds to TRBD2 (6 bases). The V and J ends lost 3 bases and 1 base respectively, with 7 bases between them. Germline CDR1 SGHRS, CDR2 YFSETQ. The CDR3 length is 14 residues.

This rearrangement joins TRBV7-2 to TRBJ1-1; 8 bases fit TRBD1. The V and J ends lost 0 bases and 6 bases, in that order; junction bases with no gene match: 9. This CDR3 spans 16 amino acids. Germline assignment: CDR1 SGHTA and CDR2 FQGNSA. The CDR3 nucleotides read TGTGCCAGCAGCTTAGCGCAGGGGGCGCTGATAGCTGAAGCTTTCTTT. Protein sequence: CASSLAQGALIAEAFF.

The genes are TRBV5-4 and TRBJ1-4; TRBD1 might be the D (6 bases). Germline lookup yields CDR1 SGHNT and CDR2 YYREEE (reference sequence). The V end lost 0 bases, the J end lost 4 bases, and 10 bases lay between the germline ends. The length of the CDR3 is 15 residues. The CDR3 nucleotides read TGTGCCAGCAGCTTGGGGGGGCAGAGTAATGAAAAACTGTTTTTT. This translates into CASSLGGQSNEKLFF.

V is TRBV6-1 and J is TRBJ1-2; weak D call: TRBD1 (5 bases). This CDR3 has 16 residues. Trimming took off 1 base at V and 4 bases at J, with 16 bases between the two ends. CDR1 MNHNS and CDR2 SASEGT come from the germline V gene. CDR3 amino acids: CASSEGSGYHGYGYTF. The CDR3 DNA is TGTGCCAGCAGTGAAGGGTCAGGGTATCATGGCTATGGCTACACCTTC.

J is TRBJ2-7 and V is TRBV5-1, with TRBD2 matching 7 bases. The germline CDR1 and CDR2 sequences are SGHRS and YFSETQ. V lost 3 bases to trimming and J lost 1 base; unmatched junction nucleotides: 4. The CDR3 runs to 14 residues. The CDR3 sequence: CASSWERGSYEQYF. The CDR3 DNA sequence: TGCGCCAGCAGCTGGGAGCGGGGTTCCTACGAGCAGTACTTC.